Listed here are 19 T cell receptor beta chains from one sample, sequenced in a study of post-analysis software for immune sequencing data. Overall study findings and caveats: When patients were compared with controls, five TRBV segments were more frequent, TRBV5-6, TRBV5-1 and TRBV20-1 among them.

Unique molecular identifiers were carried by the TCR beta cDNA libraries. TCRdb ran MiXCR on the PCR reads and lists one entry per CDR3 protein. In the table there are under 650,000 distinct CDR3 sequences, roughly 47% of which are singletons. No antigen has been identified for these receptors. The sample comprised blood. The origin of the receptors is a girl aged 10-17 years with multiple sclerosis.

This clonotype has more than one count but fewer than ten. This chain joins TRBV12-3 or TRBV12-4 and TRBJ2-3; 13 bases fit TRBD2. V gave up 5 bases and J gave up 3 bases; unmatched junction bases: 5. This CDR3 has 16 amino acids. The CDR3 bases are TGTGCCAGCAGTCCACAGGGACTAGCGGGAACAGATACGCAGTATTTT. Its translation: CASSPQGLAGTDTQYF.

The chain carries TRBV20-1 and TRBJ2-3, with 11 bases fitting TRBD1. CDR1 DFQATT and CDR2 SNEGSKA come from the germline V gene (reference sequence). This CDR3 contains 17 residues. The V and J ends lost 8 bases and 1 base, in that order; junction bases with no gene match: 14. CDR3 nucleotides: TGCAGTCCTTACGCCAGCCCGGGACAGGGGGGCACAGATACGCAGTATTTT. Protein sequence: CSPYASPGQGGTDTQYF.

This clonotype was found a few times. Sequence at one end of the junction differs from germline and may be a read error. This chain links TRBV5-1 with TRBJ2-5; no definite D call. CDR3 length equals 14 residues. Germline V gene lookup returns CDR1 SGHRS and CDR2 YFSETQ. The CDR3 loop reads CASSLTPDHETQYF. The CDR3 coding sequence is TGCGCCAGCAGCTTGACTCCGGACCACGAGACCCAGTACTTC.

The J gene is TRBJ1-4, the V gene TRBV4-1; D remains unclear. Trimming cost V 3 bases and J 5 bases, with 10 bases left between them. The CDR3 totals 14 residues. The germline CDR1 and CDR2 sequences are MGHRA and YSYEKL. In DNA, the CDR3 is TGCGCCAGCAGCCAGGCCCTACCGAATGAAAAACTGTTTTTT. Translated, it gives CASSQALPNEKLFF.

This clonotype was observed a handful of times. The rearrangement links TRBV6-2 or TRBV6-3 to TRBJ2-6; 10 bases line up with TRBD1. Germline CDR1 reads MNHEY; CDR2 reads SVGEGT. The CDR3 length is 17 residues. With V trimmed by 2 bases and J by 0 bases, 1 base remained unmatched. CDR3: CASSYGDRGSGANVLTF. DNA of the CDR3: TGTGCCAGCAGTTACGGGGACAGGGGCTCTGGGGCCAACGTCCTGACTTTC.

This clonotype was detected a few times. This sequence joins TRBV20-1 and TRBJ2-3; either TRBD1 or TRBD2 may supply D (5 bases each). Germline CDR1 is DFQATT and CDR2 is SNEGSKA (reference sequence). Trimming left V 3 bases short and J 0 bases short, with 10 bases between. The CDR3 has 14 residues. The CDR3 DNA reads TGCAGTGCTAGTGGGGGAGAGAGCACAGATACGCAGTATTTT. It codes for CSASGGESTDTQYF.

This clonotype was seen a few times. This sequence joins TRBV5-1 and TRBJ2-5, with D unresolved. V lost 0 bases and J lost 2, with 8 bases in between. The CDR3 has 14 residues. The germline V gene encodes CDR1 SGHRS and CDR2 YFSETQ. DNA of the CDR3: TGCGCCAGCAGCTTGGGGCCTATACAAGAGACCCAGTACTTC. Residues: CASSLGPIQETQYF.

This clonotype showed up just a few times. The CDR3 here is CASSEYRGEAFF. DNA of the CDR3: TGTGCCAGCAGCGAATACAGGGGTGAAGCTTTCTTT. This chain uses TRBV9 with TRBJ1-1; 7 bases fit TRBD1. Germline-derived CDR1 and CDR2 are SGDLS and YYNGEE. Trimming took 3 bases from V and 7 from J; bases not matched to a gene: 3. This CDR3 has 12 amino acids.

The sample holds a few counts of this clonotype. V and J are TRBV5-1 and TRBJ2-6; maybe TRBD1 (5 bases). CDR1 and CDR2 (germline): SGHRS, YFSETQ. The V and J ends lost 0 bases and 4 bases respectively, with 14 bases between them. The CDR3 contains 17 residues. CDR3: CASSLAMPGSGANVLTF. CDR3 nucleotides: TGCGCCAGCAGCTTGGCCATGCCAGGGTCCGGGGCCAACGTCCTGACTTTC.

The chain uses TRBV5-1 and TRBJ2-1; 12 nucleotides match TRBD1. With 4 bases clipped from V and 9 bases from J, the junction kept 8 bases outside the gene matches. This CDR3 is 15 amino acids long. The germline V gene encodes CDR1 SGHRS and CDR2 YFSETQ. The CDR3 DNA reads TGCGCCAGCAGCCCCGGGACAGGGGGCTTCGTTGAGCAGTTCTTC. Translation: CASSPGTGGFVEQFF. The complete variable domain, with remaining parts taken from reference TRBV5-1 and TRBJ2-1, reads KAGVTQTPRYLIKTRGQQVTLSCSPISGHRSVSWYQQTPGQGLQFLFEYFSETQRNKGNFPGRFSGRQFSNSRSEMNVSTLELGDSALYLCASSPGTGGFVEQFFGPGTRLTVL.

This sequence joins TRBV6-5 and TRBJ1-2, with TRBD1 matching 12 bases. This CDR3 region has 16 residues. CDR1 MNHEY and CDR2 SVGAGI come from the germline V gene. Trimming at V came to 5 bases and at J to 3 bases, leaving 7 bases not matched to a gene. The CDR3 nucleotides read TGTGCCAGCAGTATACTCGGGACAGGGGGCGACTATGGCTACACCTTC. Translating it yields CASSILGTGGDYGYTF.

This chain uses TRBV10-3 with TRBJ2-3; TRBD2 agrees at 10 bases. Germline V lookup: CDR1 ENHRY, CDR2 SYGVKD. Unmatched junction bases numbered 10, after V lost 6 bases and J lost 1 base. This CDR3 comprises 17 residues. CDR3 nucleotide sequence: TGTGCCATCAGATCCGACACGGGGACTAGCGGCACAGATACGCAGTATTTT. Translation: CAIRSDTGTSGTDTQYF.

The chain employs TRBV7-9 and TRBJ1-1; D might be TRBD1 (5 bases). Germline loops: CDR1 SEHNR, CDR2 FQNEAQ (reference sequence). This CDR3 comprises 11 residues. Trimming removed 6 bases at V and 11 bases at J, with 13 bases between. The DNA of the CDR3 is TGTGCCAGCAGTCGGGACTCGGGGGCTTTCTTT. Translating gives CASSRDSGAFF.

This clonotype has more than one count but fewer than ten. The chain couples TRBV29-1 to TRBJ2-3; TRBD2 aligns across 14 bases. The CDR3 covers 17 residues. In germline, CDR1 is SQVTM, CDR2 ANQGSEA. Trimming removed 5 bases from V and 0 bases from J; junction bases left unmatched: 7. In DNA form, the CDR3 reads TGCAGCGTTAAAGGGACTAGCGGGAGAACTAGCACAGATACGCAGTATTTT. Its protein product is CSVKGTSGRTSTDTQYF.

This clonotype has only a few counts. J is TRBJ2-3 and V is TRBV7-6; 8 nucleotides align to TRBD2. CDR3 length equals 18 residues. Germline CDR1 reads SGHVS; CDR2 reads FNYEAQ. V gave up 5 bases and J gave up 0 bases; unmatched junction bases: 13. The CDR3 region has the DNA TGTGCCAGCAGCCTTAGCCGGGCTAGCGGGCCTAGCACAGATACGCAGTATTTT. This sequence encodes CASSLSRASGPSTDTQYF.

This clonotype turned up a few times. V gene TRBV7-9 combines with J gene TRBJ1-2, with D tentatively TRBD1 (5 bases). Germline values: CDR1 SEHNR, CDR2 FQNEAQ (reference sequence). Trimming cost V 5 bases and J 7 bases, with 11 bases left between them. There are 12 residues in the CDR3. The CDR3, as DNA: TGTGCCAGCAGCCCGGGGGTCAGTGGCTACACCTTC. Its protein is CASSPGVSGYTF.

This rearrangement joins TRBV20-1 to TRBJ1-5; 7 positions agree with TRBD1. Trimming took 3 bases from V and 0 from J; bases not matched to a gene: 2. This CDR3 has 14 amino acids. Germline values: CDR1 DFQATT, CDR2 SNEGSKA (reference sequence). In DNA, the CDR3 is TGCAGTGCTAGGACAGGGAGTAGCAATCAGCCCCAGCATTTT. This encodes CSARTGSSNQPQHF.

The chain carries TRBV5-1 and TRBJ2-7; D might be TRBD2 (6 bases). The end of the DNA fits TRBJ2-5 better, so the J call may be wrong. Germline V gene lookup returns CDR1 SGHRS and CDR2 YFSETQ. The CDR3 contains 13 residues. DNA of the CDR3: TGCGCCAGCAGCAACCGGGACTGGGAGACCCAGTACTTC. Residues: CASSNRDWETQYF.

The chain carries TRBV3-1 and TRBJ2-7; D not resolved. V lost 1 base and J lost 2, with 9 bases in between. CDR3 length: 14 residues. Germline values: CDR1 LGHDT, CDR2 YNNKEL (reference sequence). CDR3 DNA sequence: TGTGCCAGCAGCCAAGGGACCCACACCTACGAGCAGTACTTC. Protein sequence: CASSQGTHTYEQYF.